This T cell receptor (beta chain) was sequenced for a study of neurological immune-mediated disorders. The CDR3 spans 15 residues. Trimming removed 4 bases at V and 6 bases at J, with 19 bases between. Germline loops: CDR1 MGHDK, CDR2 SYGVNS. The time point: technical triplicate 3. This clonotype was observed many times. cDNA synthesis was performed by 5'RACE with 10-nucleotide random UMIs. TCRdb called the 5' RACE reads again in MiXCR, with one record for every CDR3 protein. The repertoire holds tens of thousands of distinct CDR3 sequences, with less than 20% as singletons. The gene calls are TRBV25-1 and TRBJ2-7; D perhaps matches TRBD1 (6 bases). This sequence was found in a female donor with HTLV-1-associated myelopathy (HAM/TSP). Sequencing used CD4+ T cells from blood. The CDR3: CASSVPGRGSREQYF. DNA of the CDR3: TGTGCCAGCAGTGTACCAGGCAGGGGCTCCCGCGAGCAGTACTTC.